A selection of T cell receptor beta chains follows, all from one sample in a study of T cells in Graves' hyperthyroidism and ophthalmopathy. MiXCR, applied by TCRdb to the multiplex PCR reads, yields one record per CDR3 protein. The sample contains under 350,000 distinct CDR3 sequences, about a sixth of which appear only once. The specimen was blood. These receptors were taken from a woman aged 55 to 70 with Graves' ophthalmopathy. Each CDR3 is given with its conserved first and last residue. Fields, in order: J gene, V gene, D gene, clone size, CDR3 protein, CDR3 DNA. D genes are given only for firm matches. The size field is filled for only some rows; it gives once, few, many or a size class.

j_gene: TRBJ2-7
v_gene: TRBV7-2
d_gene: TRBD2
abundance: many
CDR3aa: CASSLARGVRGKGPEQYF
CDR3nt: TGTGCCAGCAGCTTAGCGCGGGGGGTGAGGGGTAAGGGGCCCGAGCAGTACTTC

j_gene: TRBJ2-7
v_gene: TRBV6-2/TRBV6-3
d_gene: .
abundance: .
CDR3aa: CASSYSERSSYEQYF
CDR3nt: TGTGCCAGCAGTTACTCGGAGAGAAGCTCCTACGAGCAGTACTTC

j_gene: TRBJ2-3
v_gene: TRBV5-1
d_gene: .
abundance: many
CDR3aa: CASSLQNTLTDTQYF
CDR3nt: TGCGCCAGCAGCTTACAGAATACCCTCACAGATACGCAGTATTTT

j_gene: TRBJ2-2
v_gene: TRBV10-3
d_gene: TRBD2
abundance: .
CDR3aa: CAISKAGGLSGELFF
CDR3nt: TGTGCCATCAGTAAAGCGGGGGGGCTGTCCGGGGAGCTGTTTTTT

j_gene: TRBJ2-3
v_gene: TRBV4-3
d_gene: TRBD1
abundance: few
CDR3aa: CASSRERLRGLADTQYF
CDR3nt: TGCGCCAGCAGCCGAGAGAGGTTGAGGGGGCTAGCAGATACGCAGTATTTT

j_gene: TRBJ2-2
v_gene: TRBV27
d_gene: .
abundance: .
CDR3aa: CASSLKHAGELFF
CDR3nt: TGTGCCAGCAGTTTAAAGCATGCCGGGGAGCTGTTTTTT

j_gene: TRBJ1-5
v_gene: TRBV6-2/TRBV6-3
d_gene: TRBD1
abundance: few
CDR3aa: CASRTGGFQPQHF
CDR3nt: TGTGCCAGCAGGACAGGGGGTTTTCAGCCCCAGCATTTT

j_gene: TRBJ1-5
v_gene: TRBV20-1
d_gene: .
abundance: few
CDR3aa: CSGRGGGRNQPQHF
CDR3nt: TGCAGCGGCAGAGGGGGAGGGCGCAATCAGCCCCAGCATTTT

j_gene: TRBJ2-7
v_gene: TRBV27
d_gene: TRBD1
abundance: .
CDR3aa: CASSRRQGPPYEQYF
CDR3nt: TGTGCCAGCAGTAGGCGACAGGGCCCTCCCTACGAGCAGTACTTC

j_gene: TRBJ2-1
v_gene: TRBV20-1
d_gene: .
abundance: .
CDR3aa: CSAREGLSLSRHNEQFF
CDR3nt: TGCAGTGCTAGAGAGGGATTGTCCTTAAGTAGACACAATGAGCAGTTCTTC

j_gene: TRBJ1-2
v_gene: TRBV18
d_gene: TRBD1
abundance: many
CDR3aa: CASQPGGHRLNGYTF
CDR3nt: TGTGCCAGCCAACCAGGGGGACACCGGTTAAATGGCTACACCTTC

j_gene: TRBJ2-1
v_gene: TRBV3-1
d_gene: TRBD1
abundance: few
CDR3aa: CANSHVRQGYEQFF
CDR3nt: TGTGCCAACAGCCATGTCAGACAGGGGTACGAGCAGTTCTTC

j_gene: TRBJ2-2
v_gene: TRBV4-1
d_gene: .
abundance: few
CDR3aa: CASSPGPLNANTGELFF
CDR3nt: TGCGCCAGCAGCCCGGGACCGCTGAACGCGAACACCGGGGAGCTGTTTTTT

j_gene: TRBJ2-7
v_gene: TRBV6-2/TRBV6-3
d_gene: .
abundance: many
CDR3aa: CASRYGSGTYEQYF
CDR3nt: TGTGCCAGCAGATACGGCTCCGGGACATACGAGCAGTACTTC

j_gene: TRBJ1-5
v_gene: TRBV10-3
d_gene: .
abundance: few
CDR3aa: CAISESRNQPQHF
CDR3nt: TGTGCCATCAGTGAGTCGAGAAATCAGCCCCAGCATTTT

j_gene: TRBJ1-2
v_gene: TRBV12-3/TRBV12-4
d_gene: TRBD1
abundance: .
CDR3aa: CASSLALGTGGRYGYTF
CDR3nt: TGTGCCAGCAGTTTAGCGCTTGGGACAGGGGGGCGGTATGGCTACACCTTC

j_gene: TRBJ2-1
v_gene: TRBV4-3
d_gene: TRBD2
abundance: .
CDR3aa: CASSQVMGPGLANEQFF
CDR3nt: TGCGCCAGCAGCCAAGTAATGGGCCCGGGACTAGCGAATGAGCAGTTCTTC

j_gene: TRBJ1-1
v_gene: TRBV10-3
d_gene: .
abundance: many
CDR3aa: CAISEWGGTEAFF
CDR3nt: TGTGCCATCAGTGAGTGGGGCGGCACTGAAGCTTTCTTT

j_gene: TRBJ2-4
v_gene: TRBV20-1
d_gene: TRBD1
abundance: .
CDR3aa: CSARQGAVGENIQYF
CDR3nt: TGCAGTGCGAGACAGGGGGCAGTGGGGGAAAACATTCAGTACTTC

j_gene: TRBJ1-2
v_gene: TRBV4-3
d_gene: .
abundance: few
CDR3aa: CASSQESASRDYGYTF
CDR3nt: TGCGCCAGCAGCCAAGAAAGCGCCAGCCGGGACTATGGCTACACCTTC

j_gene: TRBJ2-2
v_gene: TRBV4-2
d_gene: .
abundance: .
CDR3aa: CASSLGHSNTGELFF
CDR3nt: TGTGCCAGCAGCCTGGGACACTCGAACACCGGGGAGCTGTTTTTT

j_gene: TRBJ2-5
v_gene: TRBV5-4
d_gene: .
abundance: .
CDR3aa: CASSPPGTQQETQYF
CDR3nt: TGTGCCAGCAGCCCACCCGGGACCCAACAAGAGACCCAGTACTTC

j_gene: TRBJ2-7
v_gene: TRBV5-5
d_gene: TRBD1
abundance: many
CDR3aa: CASSPGGQGSEQYF
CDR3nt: TGTGCCAGCAGCCCCGGGGGACAGGGAAGCGAGCAGTACTTC

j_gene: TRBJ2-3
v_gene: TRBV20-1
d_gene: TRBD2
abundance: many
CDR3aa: CSATSGYDTQYF
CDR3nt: TGCAGTGCTACTAGCGGGTATGATACGCAGTATTTT

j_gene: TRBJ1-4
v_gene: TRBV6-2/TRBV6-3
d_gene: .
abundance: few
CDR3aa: CASSTHGLRANEKLFF
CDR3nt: TGTGCCAGCAGTACCCATGGGCTGAGGGCTAATGAAAAACTGTTTTTT

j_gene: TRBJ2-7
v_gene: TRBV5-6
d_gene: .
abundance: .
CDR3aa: CASSLGGGISYEQYF
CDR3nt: TGTGCCAGCAGCTTGGGGGGCGGGATCAGCTACGAGCAGTACTTC

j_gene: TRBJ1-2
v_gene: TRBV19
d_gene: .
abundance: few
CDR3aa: CASSGSLNYGYTF
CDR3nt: TGTGCCAGTAGCGGGTCCCTTAACTATGGCTACACCTTC

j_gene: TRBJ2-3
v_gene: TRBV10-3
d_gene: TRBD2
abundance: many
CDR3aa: CAISESSGGATDTQYF
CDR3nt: TGTGCCATCAGTGAGTCTAGCGGGGGGGCCACAGATACGCAGTATTTT

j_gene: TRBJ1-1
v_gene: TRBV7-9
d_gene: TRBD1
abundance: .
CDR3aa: CASRRTGNTEAFF
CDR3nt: TGTGCCAGCAGGAGGACAGGGAACACTGAAGCTTTCTTT

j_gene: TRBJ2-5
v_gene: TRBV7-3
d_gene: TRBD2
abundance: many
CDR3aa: CASSAGLAGTGETQYF
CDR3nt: TGTGCCAGCAGCGCCGGACTAGCGGGCACCGGTGAGACCCAGTACTTC

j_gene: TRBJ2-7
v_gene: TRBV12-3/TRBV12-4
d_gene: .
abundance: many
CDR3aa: CASRPSGIFYEQYF
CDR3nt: TGTGCCAGCAGGCCCTCGGGAATCTTCTACGAGCAGTACTTC

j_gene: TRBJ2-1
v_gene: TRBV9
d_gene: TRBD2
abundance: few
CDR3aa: CASSYSGRAGNEQFF
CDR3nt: TGTGCCAGCAGCTATAGCGGGAGGGCAGGGAATGAGCAGTTCTTC

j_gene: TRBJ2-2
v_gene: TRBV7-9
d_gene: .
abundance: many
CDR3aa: CAPTGQGPGELFF
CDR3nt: TGTGCCCCAACGGGCCAGGGACCCGGGGAGCTGTTTTTT

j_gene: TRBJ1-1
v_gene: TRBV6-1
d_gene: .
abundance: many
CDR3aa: CASTLGQTGTEAFF
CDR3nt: TGTGCCAGCACCCTTGGACAGACTGGCACTGAAGCTTTCTTT

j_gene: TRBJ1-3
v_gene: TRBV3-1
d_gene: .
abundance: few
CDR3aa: CASSQVEGLGRGNTIYF
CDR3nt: TGTGCCAGCAGCCAAGTAGAGGGTCTAGGGCGAGGAAACACCATATATTTT

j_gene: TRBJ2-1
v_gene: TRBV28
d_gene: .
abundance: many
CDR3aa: CASSRGNNEQFF
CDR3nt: TGTGCCAGCAGTCGGGGGAACAATGAGCAGTTCTTC

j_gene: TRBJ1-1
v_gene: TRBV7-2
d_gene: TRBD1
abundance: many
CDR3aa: CASSKQGLNTEAFF
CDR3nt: TGTGCCAGCAGTAAACAGGGGCTTAACACTGAAGCTTTCTTT

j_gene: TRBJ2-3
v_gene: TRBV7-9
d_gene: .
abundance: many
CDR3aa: CASSPRANTADTQYF
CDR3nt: TGTGCCAGCAGCCCACGGGCAAATACTGCAGATACGCAGTATTTT

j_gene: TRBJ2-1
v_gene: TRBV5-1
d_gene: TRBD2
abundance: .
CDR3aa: CASSSAGTTYNEQFF
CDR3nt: TGCGCCAGCAGCTCAGCGGGAACCACCTACAATGAGCAGTTCTTC

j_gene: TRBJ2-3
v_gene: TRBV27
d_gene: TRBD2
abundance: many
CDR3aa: CASSFYKPGLAGLSTDTQYF
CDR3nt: TGTGCCAGCAGTTTTTACAAGCCGGGACTAGCGGGACTGTCCACAGATACGCAGTATTTT

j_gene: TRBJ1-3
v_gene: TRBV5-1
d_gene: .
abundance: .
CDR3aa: CAGSLDGGSGNTIYF
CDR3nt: TGCGCCGGCAGCTTGGACGGCGGCTCTGGAAACACCATATATTTT

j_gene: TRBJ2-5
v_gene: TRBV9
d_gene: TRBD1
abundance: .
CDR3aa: CASSVGGDGQGQETQYF
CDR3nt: TGTGCCAGCAGCGTAGGAGGCGACGGACAGGGGCAAGAGACCCAGTACTTC

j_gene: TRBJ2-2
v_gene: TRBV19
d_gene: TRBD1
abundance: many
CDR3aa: CASSPRSTGTGDTGELFF
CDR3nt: TGTGCCAGTAGCCCAAGATCTACCGGGACAGGGGACACCGGGGAGCTGTTTTTT

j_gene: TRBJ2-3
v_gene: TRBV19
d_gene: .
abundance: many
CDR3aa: CASSIIGEGLDTQYF
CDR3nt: TGTGCCAGTAGTATTATTGGAGAGGGATTAGATACGCAGTATTTT

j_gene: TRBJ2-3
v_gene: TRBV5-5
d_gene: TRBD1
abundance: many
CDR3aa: CASSPGQEFTDTQYF
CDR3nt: TGTGCCAGCAGCCCCGGACAGGAGTTCACAGATACGCAGTATTTT

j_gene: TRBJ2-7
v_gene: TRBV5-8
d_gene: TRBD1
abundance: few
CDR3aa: CASSLQTGHGKEYF
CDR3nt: TGTGCCAGCAGCTTGCAGACAGGGCACGGGAAGGAGTACTTC

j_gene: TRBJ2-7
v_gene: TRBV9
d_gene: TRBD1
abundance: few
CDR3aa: CASSVGGDRGPGNSYEQYF
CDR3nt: TGTGCCAGCAGCGTAGGGGGGGACAGGGGTCCTGGAAACTCCTACGAGCAGTACTTC

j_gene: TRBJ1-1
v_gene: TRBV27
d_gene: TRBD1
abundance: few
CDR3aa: CASSLGTGAGTEAFF
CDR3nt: TGTGCCAGCAGTTTAGGGACAGGGGCGGGTACTGAAGCTTTCTTT

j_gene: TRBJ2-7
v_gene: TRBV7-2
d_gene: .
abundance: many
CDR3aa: CASSLDAEIYEQYF
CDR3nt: TGTGCCAGCAGCTTAGATGCTGAGATCTACGAGCAGTACTTC

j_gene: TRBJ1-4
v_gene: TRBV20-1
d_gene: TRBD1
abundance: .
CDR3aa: CSARDRTGGSNEKLFF
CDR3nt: TGCAGTGCTAGAGACCGAACAGGGGGCTCTAATGAAAAACTGTTTTTT

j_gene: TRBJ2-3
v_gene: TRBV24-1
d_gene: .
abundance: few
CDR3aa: CATSEASSHTDTQYF
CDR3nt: TGTGCCACCAGTGAGGCTAGTTCCCACACAGATACGCAGTATTTT

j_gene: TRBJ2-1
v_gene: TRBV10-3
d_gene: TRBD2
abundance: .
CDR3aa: CAISVPPGSAGGPNEQFF
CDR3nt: TGTGCCATCAGTGTGCCCCCAGGGTCGGCGGGAGGGCCTAATGAGCAGTTCTTC

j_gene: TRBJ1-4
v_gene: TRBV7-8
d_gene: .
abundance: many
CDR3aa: CASSYSNEKLFF
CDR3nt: TGTGCCAGCAGCTACAGTAATGAAAAACTGTTTTTT